These 27 T cell receptor beta chains originate from one sample sequenced in a study of T cells after yellow fever vaccination. TCRdb redid the calling of the 5' RACE reads with MiXCR, one entry per CDR3 protein. The sample has some 110,000 distinct CDR3 sequences, approximately 7% seen once. Source: CD4+ T cells sorted from PBMCs, taken more than 8 days after the first yellow fever vaccination. These receptors were collected from a man between 18 and 29 years old who received the YFV17D yellow fever vaccine.

This clonotype was counted at least ten times. The genes are TRBV19 and TRBJ2-5; 9 nucleotides align to TRBD2. Per the germline V gene, CDR1 is LNHDA and CDR2 is SQIVND (reference sequence). V was clipped by 3 bases and J by 4 bases; unmatched bases: 6. The CDR3 has 15 residues. The CDR3: CASSIGGGAGETQYF. CDR3 sequence (DNA): TGTGCCAGTAGTATCGGCGGGGGGGCTGGAGAGACCCAGTACTTC.

This clonotype occurred many times. The chain joins TRBV11-2 to TRBJ2-7; 10 bases match TRBD1. The CDR3 totals 16 residues. Germline V CDR1 and CDR2: SGHAT, FQNNGV. The V segment lost 1 base and the J segment 4 bases; nucleotides outside the gene matches: 7. CDR3 amino acids: CASSLVPGQGPYEQYF. The CDR3 DNA reads TGTGCCAGCAGCTTAGTTCCGGGACAGGGGCCTTACGAGCAGTACTTC.

This clonotype appeared many times. Here the CDR3 DNA reads TGCAGCGTTGATATGTCAGATACGCAGTATTTT. This translates into CSVDMSDTQYF. J is TRBJ2-3 and V is TRBV29-1; no firm D call. The germline V gene encodes CDR1 SQVTM and CDR2 ANQGSEA. V gave up 3 bases and J gave up 4 bases, with 5 bases separating them. The CDR3 is 11 residues long.

In this sample, this clonotype turned up many times. The CDR3 DNA reads TGTGCCAGCAGTGAAAGACCCGGGTATGACACTGAAGCTTTCTTT. This gives the protein CASSERPGYDTEAFF. This rearrangement joins TRBV6-1 to TRBJ1-1, with no clear D. The CDR3 has 15 residues. Germline V gene lookup returns CDR1 MNHNS and CDR2 SASEGT. The V and J ends lost 2 bases and 3 bases respectively, with 13 bases between them.

This clonotype was seen many times. The CDR3 here is CSARGQVGTGELFF. The CDR3 DNA reads TGCAGTGCTAGGGGACAGGTGGGCACCGGGGAGCTGTTTTTT. The chain recombines TRBV20-1 with TRBJ2-2, with 8 positions matching TRBD1. The CDR3 covers 14 residues. Germline CDR1 reads DFQATT; CDR2 reads SNEGSKA (reference sequence). Losses at the gene ends were 3 bases for V and 4 bases for J; bases not matched to a gene: 4.

This clonotype was found many times. This chain connects TRBV6-1 to TRBJ2-3; 11 nucleotides align to TRBD2. The CDR3 runs 14 residues. Germline values: CDR1 MNHNS, CDR2 SASEGT. After removal of 6 bases from V and 1 base from J, the junction contained 0 bases not matched to a gene. The CDR3 loop is CASRTSGGTDTQYF. CDR3 nucleotide sequence: TGTGCCAGCAGGACTAGCGGGGGCACAGATACGCAGTATTTT.

This sequence joins TRBV9 and TRBJ2-5; D not resolved. The CDR3 length is 14 residues. Trimming removed 2 bases at V and 7 bases at J, with 15 bases between. Per the germline V gene, CDR1 is SGDLS and CDR2 is YYNGEE. This CDR3 is CASSVGLQTGTQYF. The CDR3 DNA sequence: TGTGCCAGCAGCGTCGGCCTACAAACGGGGACCCAGTACTTC.

In regard to this clonotype: Given a much more abundant clone one base away, this may be a read error. DNA for the CDR3: TGTGCCAGCATGGCGGACGTAACTGAAGCTTTCTTT. Translation gives CASMADVTEAFF. The gene calls are TRBV2 and TRBJ1-1; D gene uncertain. There are 12 residues in the CDR3. Germline lookup yields CDR1 SNHLY and CDR2 FYNNEI. V was pared by 7 bases and J by 5 bases, with 11 bases between.

This chain connects TRBV5-4 to TRBJ2-7; TRBD1 agrees at 11 bases. The length of the CDR3 is 15 residues. Germline CDR1 reads SGHNT; CDR2 reads YYREEE (reference sequence). The V segment lost 4 bases and the J segment 4 bases; nucleotides outside the gene matches: 7. This CDR3 reads CASSDGTGGLYEQYF. In DNA, the CDR3 is TGTGCCAGCAGCGACGGGACAGGGGGGTTGTACGAGCAGTACTTC.

The genes are TRBV5-1 and TRBJ2-7; maybe TRBD1 (5 bases). V lost 5 bases and J lost 0, with 9 bases in between. CDR1 and CDR2 from the germline V gene are SGHRS and YFSETQ. The CDR3 is 13 amino acids. The CDR3 DNA reads TGCGCCAGCAGATCAGGGCTCTCCTACGAGCAGTACTTC. Protein sequence: CASRSGLSYEQYF.

This clonotype has a count of ten or more. This CDR3 is CASSLSGGGELFF. CDR3 bases: TGTGCCAGCAGTTTGTCGGGAGGTGGGGAGCTGTTTTTT. V is TRBV27 and J is TRBJ2-2; 7 nucleotides align to TRBD2. The CDR3 consists of 13 residues. V was pared by 3 bases and J by 8 bases, with 3 bases of the junction left unmatched. Germline CDR1 is MNHEY and CDR2 is SMNVEV (reference sequence).

This clonotype appeared many times. The chain employs TRBV10-2 and TRBJ1-2; no firm D call. CDR1 and CDR2 from the germline V gene are WSHSY and SAAADI. The CDR3 is 12 amino acids. V lost 3 bases, J lost 1 base, and 3 bases lay in between. CDR3 loop: CASSDLNYGYTF. CDR3 DNA sequence: TGCGCCAGCAGTGACCTTAACTATGGCTACACCTTC.

This chain uses TRBV7-2 with TRBJ2-7; D unresolved. Germline CDR1 is SGHTA and CDR2 is FQGNSA. The CDR3 totals 11 residues. The V gene lost 5 bases and the J gene lost 6 bases, with 8 bases spanning the gap. The CDR3 DNA follows: TGTGCCAGCAGCCCAGCGTTCGAGCAGTACTTC. Its protein is CASSPAFEQYF.

This clonotype was seen repeatedly, ten times or more. The chain combines TRBV20-1 with TRBJ2-3, with D tentatively TRBD2 (5 bases). With 5 bases removed from V and 1 base from J, the gap between germline ends came to 10 bases. This CDR3 spans 13 amino acids. Germline CDR1 and CDR2: DFQATT and SNEGSKA (reference sequence). The CDR3: CSAGSLGTDTQYF. The CDR3 nucleotides are TGCAGTGCTGGGAGTCTGGGCACAGATACGCAGTATTTT.

In its sample, this clonotype was seen many times. This chain uses TRBV5-1 with TRBJ2-6; D not certain. Trimming removed 3 bases from V and 0 bases from J, with 7 bases in between. CDR1 is SGHRS and CDR2 is YFSETQ in the germline V gene. The CDR3 is 15 residues long. CDR3 bases: TGCGCCAGCAGCTCAGAAAACTCTGGGGCCAACGTCCTGACTTTC. Its translation: CASSSENSGANVLTF.

This clonotype was recorded many times. The chain has TRBV10-3 and TRBJ2-7; a possible D gene is TRBD2 (6 bases). The CDR3 is 13 amino acids. V lost 4 bases and J 4 bases, leaving 11 bases between the germline ends. Germline values: CDR1 ENHRY, CDR2 SYGVKD. CDR3 loop: CAISGGDTYEQYV. The CDR3 region has the DNA TGTGCCATCAGTGGGGGGGATACGTACGAGCAGTACGTC.

This clonotype was counted ten times or more. The rearrangement uses TRBV4-1 and TRBJ1-6; D remains ambiguous. Germline V gene sequence: CDR1 MGHRA, CDR2 YSYEKL. This CDR3 contains 16 residues. Trimming took 5 bases from V and 12 from J, leaving 23 bases between them. Here the CDR3 DNA reads TGCGCCAGCAGCACGGACGAACCCCTCTTGCGTGGACCCCTCCACTTT. This sequence encodes CASSTDEPLLRGPLHF.

This clonotype was counted at least ten times. The chain has TRBV28 and TRBJ1-6, with 7 bases aligning to TRBD1. Trimming removed 5 bases from V and 9 bases from J; junction bases left unmatched: 10. This CDR3 region has 15 residues. Germline loops: CDR1 MDHEN, CDR2 SYDVKM. In nucleotides, the CDR3 is TGTGCCAGCAGTCTAAGGCCAGGGGGAATTTCACCCCTCCACTTT. This sequence encodes CASSLRPGGISPLHF.

Ten or more counts support this clonotype. V and J are TRBV11-2 and TRBJ2-1, with TRBD2 identical over 10 bases. The ends lost 0 bases at V and 7 bases at J; junction bases unmatched: 9. The CDR3 runs 17 residues. The V gene's germline CDR1 is SGHAT and CDR2 FQNNGV. As DNA, the CDR3 is TGTGCCAGCAGCTTAGACGGGAGCGGGGGGGCCATAAATGAGCAGTTCTTC. Translated, it gives CASSLDGSGGAINEQFF.

Ten or more counts support this clonotype. The J gene is TRBJ2-5, the V gene TRBV3-1; tentative D call: TRBD1 (6 bases). Trimming removed 1 base at V and 4 bases at J, with 16 bases between. This CDR3 region has 16 residues. Germline assignment: CDR1 LGHDT and CDR2 YNNKEL (reference sequence). This CDR3 is CASSQASVGAGETQYF. The CDR3 coding sequence is TGTGCCAGCAGCCAAGCGTCGGTGGGGGCCGGAGAGACCCAGTACTTC.

At least ten counts were recorded for this clonotype. This chain connects TRBV5-1 to TRBJ1-5; D gene ambiguous. CDR1 is SGHRS, CDR2 YFSETQ, per germline. V gave up 0 bases and J gave up 4 bases, with 5 bases separating them. The CDR3 is made up of 13 amino acids. The chain's CDR3 is CASSLGANQPQHF. CDR3 nucleotides: TGCGCCAGCAGCTTGGGGGCAAATCAGCCCCAGCATTTT.

The V call is TRBV12-3 or TRBV12-4, the J call TRBJ1-5, with 7 bases lining up with TRBD1. The CDR3 consists of 14 residues. V gave up 6 bases and J gave up 5 bases; unmatched junction bases: 7. The CDR3 coding sequence is TGTGCCAGCAGGTCGGACAGGAGGGATCAGCCCCAGCATTTT. It specifies CASRSDRRDQPQHF.

This clonotype was seen ten or more times. This sequence joins TRBV28 and TRBJ2-2; D may match TRBD1 or TRBD2 (5 bases each). Trimming took 4 bases from V and 4 from J, leaving 10 bases between them. The CDR3 consists of 14 residues. Germline values: CDR1 MDHEN, CDR2 SYDVKM. In nucleotides, the CDR3 is TGTGCCAGCAGTTCTGGGGGTGGCACCGGGGAGCTGTTTTTT. It specifies CASSSGGGTGELFF.

This chain connects TRBV7-2 to TRBJ1-2; D remains unclear. V was trimmed by 0 bases and J by 4 bases, leaving 18 bases between them. The CDR3 runs 17 residues. Germline V lookup: CDR1 SGHTA, CDR2 FQGNSA. The CDR3 coding sequence is TGTGCCAGCAGCTTAGCGGATTGGAGGGCGCGAGGCTATGGCTACACCTTC. Its protein product is CASSLADWRARGYGYTF.

Worth noting for this clonotype: One base away lies a much larger clone, so this may be a sequencing read error. The chain employs TRBV12-3 or TRBV12-4 and TRBJ2-7; no firm D call. This CDR3 has 14 amino acids. The V end lost 2 bases, the J end lost 5 bases, and 13 bases lay between the germline ends. The CDR3, as DNA: TGTGCCAGCAGTTTATCTGTCCTCCGGGACGAGCAGTACTTC. It is translated as CASSLSVLRDEQYF.

This clonotype occurred many times. The chain is built from TRBV28 and TRBJ2-1, with D perhaps TRBD2 (5 bases). Per germline, CDR1 MDHEN and CDR2 SYDVKM. V was pared by 2 bases and J by 6 bases, with 11 bases between. The CDR3 consists of 14 residues. DNA of the CDR3: TGTGCCAGCAGTTTAGGAGGCGGCGTCAATGAGCAGTTCTTC. This gives the protein CASSLGGGVNEQFF.

Here the CDR3 reads CASSLVGRFTPLHF. The CDR3, as DNA: TGTGCCAGCAGCTTAGTGGGCCGTTTCACACCCCTCCACTTT. The V gene is TRBV7-2, the J gene TRBJ1-6; D uncertain. V was clipped by 1 base and J by 11 bases, with 12 bases between them. The germline CDR1 and CDR2 sequences are SGHTA and FQGNSA. The CDR3 is 14 residues long.